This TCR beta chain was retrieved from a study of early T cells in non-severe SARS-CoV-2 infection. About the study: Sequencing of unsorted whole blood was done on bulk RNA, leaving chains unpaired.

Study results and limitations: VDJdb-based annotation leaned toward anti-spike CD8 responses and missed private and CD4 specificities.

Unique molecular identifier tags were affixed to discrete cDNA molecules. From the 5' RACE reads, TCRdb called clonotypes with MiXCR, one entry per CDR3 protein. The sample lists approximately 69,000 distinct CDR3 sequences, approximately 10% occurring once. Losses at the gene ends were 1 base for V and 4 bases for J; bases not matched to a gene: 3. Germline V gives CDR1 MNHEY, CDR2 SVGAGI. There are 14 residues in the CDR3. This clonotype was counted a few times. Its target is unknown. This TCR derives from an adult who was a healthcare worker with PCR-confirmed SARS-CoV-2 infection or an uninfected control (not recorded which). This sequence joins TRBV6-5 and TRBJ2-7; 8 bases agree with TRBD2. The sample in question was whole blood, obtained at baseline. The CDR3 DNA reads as TGTGCCAGCAGTTACTTGGGACTAGAGTACGAGCAGTACTTC. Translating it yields CASSYLGLEYEQYF.